The 24 T cell receptor beta chains below were found in one sample sequenced in a study of cytomegalovirus exposure and HLA in healthy donors. PCR was performed using 60 Vbeta and 13 Jbeta primers. The protocol was immunoSEQ multiplex PCR, while the TCRdb copy is restricted to in-frame clones and leaves out a portion. The sample holds about 120,000 clones, about 8% seen once. Input material: PBMCs. These receptors were obtained from a woman aged 40 to 49 in good health and CMV-seropositive.

The chain carries TRBV5-1 and TRBJ2-1; D perhaps matches TRBD2 (6 bases). The CDR3 is made up of 12 amino acids. V was clipped by 0 bases and J by 9 bases, with 7 bases between them. Germline values: CDR1 SGHRS, CDR2 YFSETQ. This CDR3 reads CASSLAGGEQFF. CDR3 DNA sequence: TGCGCCAGCAGCTTGGCCGGGGGTGAGCAGTTCTTC.

This clone was seen a few times. This sample also contains other DNA sequences that code for the same CDR3. The rearrangement links TRBV2 to TRBJ2-1; 12 bases map to TRBD2. The J segment lost 6 bases and the V segment lost 7 bases, leaving 4 bases of the junction unmatched. The CDR3 covers 14 residues. Germline CDR1 SNHLY, CDR2 FYNNEI. CDR3 sequence (DNA): TGTGCCAGCATCGCTAGCGGGGGGGCCAATGAGCAGTTCTTC. It codes for CASIASGGANEQFF.

The V and J genes are TRBV18 and TRBJ2-7; 8 nucleotides line up with TRBD1. The length of the CDR3 is 17 residues. V lost 2 bases and J lost 1; bases outside the gene matches: 10. Germline lookup yields CDR1 KGHSH and CDR2 LQKENI. CDR3 sequence reads: CASSPIWTGQRSYEQYF. CDR3 DNA sequence: TGTGCCAGCTCACCAATCTGGACAGGGCAGCGGTCCTACGAGCAGTACTTC. Filled out from reference TRBV18 and TRBJ2-7, the complete variable domain reads NAGVMQNPRHLVRRRGQEARLRCSPMKGHSHVYWYRQLPEEGLKFMVYLQKENIIDESGMPKERFSAEFPKEGPSILRIQQVVRGDSAAYFCASSPIWTGQRSYEQYFGPGTRLTVT.

This clone came up a few times. The chain links TRBV10-1 to TRBJ1-6; D unresolved. This CDR3 contains 14 residues. Germline V gene lookup returns CDR1 WNHNN and CDR2 SYGVQD (reference sequence). The V end lost 5 bases, the J end lost 14 bases, and 19 bases lay between the germline ends. The chain's CDR3 is CASSPEAVPRALHF. The CDR3 bases are TGCGCCAGCAGTCCCGAGGCGGTCCCCCGTGCCCTCCACTTT.

This clone was observed a handful of times. The chain couples TRBV28 to TRBJ2-1; perhaps TRBD1 as D (6 bases). The CDR3 sequence is 16 residues long. V lost 6 bases and J 4 bases, leaving 19 bases between the germline ends. Germline V gives CDR1 MDHEN, CDR2 SYDVKM. The CDR3 region is CASSLDEGVRYNEQFF. CDR3 DNA: TGTGCCAGCAGCCTCGATGAGGGGGTGAGGTACAATGAGCAGTTCTTC.

This rearrangement joins TRBV18 to TRBJ1-1, with 10 positions matching TRBD1. The V segment lost 6 bases and the J segment 3 bases; nucleotides outside the gene matches: 7. The CDR3 sequence is 15 residues long. The germline V gene has CDR1 KGHSH and CDR2 LQKENI. CDR3 protein: CASSGQGMRDTEAFF. The CDR3 bases are TGTGCCAGCTCGGGACAGGGGATGAGGGACACTGAAGCTTTCTTT.

This clone was seen a handful of times. V gene TRBV7-6 combines with J gene TRBJ1-3, with 9 bases fitting TRBD1. Trimming at V came to 6 bases and at J to 0 bases, leaving 3 bases not matched to a gene. Germline V gene lookup returns CDR1 SGHVS and CDR2 FNYEAQ. CDR3 length equals 15 residues. As DNA, the CDR3 is TGTGCCAGCAGGGGACAGGGCCTCTCTGGAAACACCATATATTTT. It is translated as CASRGQGLSGNTIYF.

This chain uses TRBV7-9 with TRBJ1-4; 8 bases are a match to TRBD1. The ends lost 5 bases at V and 6 bases at J; junction bases unmatched: 14. The length of the CDR3 is 17 residues. From germline, CDR1 is SEHNR and CDR2 FQNEAQ (reference sequence). The CDR3 sequence: CASSIEGQGGVHEKLFF. The CDR3 DNA is TGTGCCAGCAGCATCGAAGGACAGGGTGGGGTGCATGAAAAACTGTTTTTT.

There are a few counts of this clone. This chain uses TRBV28 with TRBJ2-1; 9 bases are a match to TRBD2. This CDR3 has 15 amino acids. CDR1 and CDR2 from the germline V gene are MDHEN and SYDVKM. V lost 4 bases and J lost 5; bases outside the gene matches: 6. CDR3 nucleotides: TGTGCCAGCAGTTCACCTAGCGGGACCAACAATGAGCAGTTCTTC. The encoded protein is CASSSPSGTNNEQFF.

The chain uses TRBV18 and TRBJ1-6; 7 bases map to TRBD1. V lost 4 bases and J lost 6; bases outside the gene matches: 6. The CDR3 totals 15 residues. The germline V gene has CDR1 KGHSH and CDR2 LQKENI. CDR3 residues: CASSRDRAPNSPLHF. The CDR3 DNA reads TGTGCCAGCTCACGCGACAGGGCTCCTAATTCACCCCTCCACTTT.

The chain links TRBV19 to TRBJ2-3; no firm D call. Trimming shortened V by 0 bases and J by 1 base, and 8 bases separated the two germline ends. Germline values: CDR1 LNHDA, CDR2 SQIVND (reference sequence). CDR3 length equals 15 residues. CDR3 DNA sequence: TGTGCCAGTAGTATAGACCCTCGAGGCACAGATACGCAGTATTTT. Translating it yields CASSIDPRGTDTQYF.

Regarding this clone: Different DNA sequences within this sample yield the same CDR3. The V call is TRBV19, the J call TRBJ2-5; TRBD1 aligns across 9 bases. With 6 bases clipped from V and 5 bases from J, the junction kept 13 bases outside the gene matches. Germline CDR1 and CDR2: LNHDA and SQIVND (reference sequence). The CDR3 has 16 amino acids. The CDR3 here is CASSPLTGGSGETQYF. CDR3 coding DNA: TGTGCCAGTAGCCCACTGACAGGGGGATCTGGTGAGACCCAGTACTTC.

V and J are TRBV5-1 and TRBJ2-5; 10 bases are shared with TRBD1. The CDR3 contains 14 residues. CDR1 is SGHRS and CDR2 is YFSETQ in the germline V gene. Losses at the gene ends were 4 bases for V and 4 bases for J; bases not matched to a gene: 4. The CDR3 DNA follows: TGCGCCAGCAGCAAAGACAGGGGGCGAGAGACCCAGTACTTC. This sequence encodes CASSKDRGRETQYF.

This clone was observed a handful of times. J is TRBJ2-3 and V is TRBV9; 7 bases fit TRBD2. CDR1 SGDLS and CDR2 YYNGEE come from the germline V gene. This CDR3 region has 15 residues. Unmatched junction bases numbered 10, after V lost 2 bases and J lost 7 bases. CDR3 region: CASSVSSGVQNTQYF. The CDR3 DNA is TGTGCCAGCAGCGTGTCAAGCGGGGTTCAAAATACGCAGTATTTT.

This clone was seen repeatedly, ten times or more. This chain uses TRBV5-1 with TRBJ1-2, with D perhaps matching TRBD1 (5 bases). Trimming left V 0 bases short and J 8 bases short, with 14 bases between. CDR1 is SGHRS and CDR2 is YFSETQ in the germline V gene. The CDR3 consists of 14 residues. CDR3: CASSLDTGPGGYTF. The CDR3 DNA is TGCGCCAGCAGCTTGGATACAGGCCCCGGGGGCTACACCTTC.

This chain connects TRBV28 to TRBJ2-7; TRBD2 agrees at 8 bases. The CDR3 extends over 15 amino acids. The germline CDR1 and CDR2 sequences are MDHEN and SYDVKM. The V and J ends lost 3 bases and 2 bases, in that order; junction bases with no gene match: 6. The chain's CDR3 is CASSLKGLGAYEQYF. The CDR3 bases are TGTGCCAGCAGTTTGAAGGGACTAGGAGCCTACGAGCAGTACTTC.

The chain joins TRBV11-2 to TRBJ2-7; 9 nucleotides match TRBD1. The germline V gene has CDR1 SGHAT and CDR2 FQNNGV. J was trimmed by 3 bases and V by 2 bases; bases with no gene match: 2. The CDR3 runs 14 residues. The CDR3 loop reads CASSLWDRDYEQYF. In DNA form, the CDR3 reads TGTGCCAGCAGCTTATGGGACAGGGACTACGAGCAGTACTTC. Based on the CDR3 plus reference TRBV11-2 and TRBJ2-7, the full variable domain is EAGVAQSPRYKIIEKRQSVAFWCNPISGHATLYWYQQILGQGPKLLIQFQNNGVVDDSQLPKDRFSAERLKGVDSTLKIQPAKLEDSAVYLCASSLWDRDYEQYFGPGTRLTVT.

This clone turned up a few times. The chain carries TRBV7-6 and TRBJ1-5; TRBD1 matches 9 bases. Losses at the gene ends were 5 bases for V and 6 bases for J; bases not matched to a gene: 5. The CDR3 spans 14 residues. Looked up from germline, CDR1 is SGHVS and CDR2 is FNYEAQ. CDR3 residues: CASSRGQGGQPQHF. In nucleotides, the CDR3 is TGTGCCAGCAGCAGGGGACAGGGAGGTCAGCCCCAGCATTTT.

This sequence joins TRBV2 and TRBJ1-5, with D possibly being TRBD1 (6 bases). Trimming left V 4 bases short and J 1 base short, with 8 bases between. The germline V gene has CDR1 SNHLY and CDR2 FYNNEI. The CDR3 totals 14 residues. CDR3 in DNA: TGTGCCAGCAGTGGACAGGAGAGCAATCAGCCCCAGCATTTT. It codes for CASSGQESNQPQHF.

The chain is built from TRBV2 and TRBJ1-1; D may be TRBD1 (6 bases). V was trimmed by 5 bases and J by 3 bases, leaving 7 bases between them. Germline-derived CDR1 and CDR2 are SNHLY and FYNNEI. The CDR3 loop spans 12 amino acids. CDR3: CASSQGYTEAFF. The CDR3 coding sequence is TGTGCCAGCAGTCAGGGGTACACTGAAGCTTTCTTT.

The chain has TRBV6-4 and TRBJ2-3; 12 nucleotides align to TRBD2. Losses at the gene ends were 4 bases for V and 4 bases for J; bases not matched to a gene: 0. The germline V gene encodes CDR1 MRHNA and CDR2 SNTAGT. This CDR3 comprises 14 residues. The CDR3 DNA reads TGTGCCAGCAGTGGGACTAGCGGGGCAGATACGCAGTATTTT. Protein: CASSGTSGADTQYF.

This clone was recorded a few times. The chain combines TRBV7-9 with TRBJ1-6, with D maybe TRBD1 (6 bases). The CDR3 has 15 residues. The germline V and J ends were trimmed by 7 bases and 7 bases, with 17 bases remaining between them. Germline-derived CDR1 and CDR2 are SEHNR and FQNEAQ (reference sequence). The CDR3 nucleotides read TGTGCCAGCACCCTAACTGGGGGCGGCAATTCACCCCTCCACTTT. It codes for CASTLTGGGNSPLHF.

V gene TRBV28 combines with J gene TRBJ2-2; 8 positions match TRBD2. Germline V gene sequence: CDR1 MDHEN, CDR2 SYDVKM. The CDR3 has 16 amino acids. With V trimmed by 7 bases and J by 5 bases, 12 bases remained unmatched. This CDR3 is CASNLPQRGSTGELFF. For the CDR3, the DNA is TGTGCCAGCAATCTTCCCCAGCGGGGGTCAACCGGGGAGCTGTTTTTT. Full variable domain (remainder filled in from reference TRBV28 and TRBJ2-2): DVKVTQSSRYLVKRTGEKVFLECVQDMDHENMFWYRQDPGLGLRLIYFSYDVKMKEKGDIPEGYSVSREKKERFSLILESASTNQTSMYLCASNLPQRGSTGELFFGEGSRLTVL.

V gene TRBV20-1 combines with J gene TRBJ2-7, with no clear D. V shed 3 bases and J shed 4 bases, with 7 bases lying between them. Looked up from germline, CDR1 is DFQATT and CDR2 is SNEGSKA (reference sequence). CDR3 length: 11 amino acids. Here the CDR3 DNA reads TGCAGTGCTAGCAACTCATACGAGCAGTACTTC. Translated, it gives CSASNSYEQYF.